A single sample gave rise to the 9 T cell receptor beta chains below, sequenced in a study of Ad26.COV2.S vaccination and SARS-CoV-2 variants. This sample's treatment: around 19 received Ad26.COV2.S at low or high dose, single or two shots; roughly five received placebo; per-sample allocation not given. Sampling took place 63 days after the first vaccine or placebo injection. The method was immunoSEQ multiplex PCR; TCRdb's version includes in-frame clones alone and lacks a portion of them. This table holds about 430,000 clones, around nine tenths found once. This specimen consisted of peripheral blood, obtained in a trial of Ad26.COV2.S vaccine versus placebo. All receptors derive from a person aged 18-65 years who received the Ad26.COV2.S COVID-19 vaccine or a placebo.

In this sample, this clone turned up many times. This chain links TRBV18 with TRBJ2-7; 7 nucleotides match TRBD2. This CDR3 has 13 amino acids. V lost 5 bases, J lost 5 bases, and 6 bases stayed unmatched. In germline, CDR1 is KGHSH, CDR2 LQKENI. The CDR3 DNA is TGTGCCAGCTCATGGCGGGAGAGAGACGAGCAGTACTTC. Amino acids: CASSWRERDEQYF.

For this clone: In the same sample, other DNA sequences code for this CDR3. The rearrangement links TRBV4-3 to TRBJ2-6; no clear D. Trimming shortened V by 0 bases and J by 0 bases, and 3 bases separated the two germline ends. CDR3 length equals 15 residues. Germline lookup yields CDR1 LGHNA and CDR2 YSLEER. This CDR3 reads CASSQDSSGANVLTF. As DNA, the CDR3 is TGCGCCAGCAGCCAAGATTCCTCTGGGGCCAACGTCCTGACTTTC.

V gene TRBV4-2 combines with J gene TRBJ1-2; no firm D call. Trimming removed 1 base at V and 7 bases at J, with 16 bases between. Germline V CDR1 and CDR2: LGHNA, YNFKEQ. CDR3 length equals 15 residues. In DNA, the CDR3 is TGTGCCAGCAGCCAAGGAGGCAGGACGGGTGGTGGCTACACCTTC. It is translated as CASSQGGRTGGGYTF.

J is TRBJ2-7 and V is TRBV19, with 8 bases identical to TRBD1. The length of the CDR3 is 17 residues. V was clipped by 2 bases and J by 0 bases; unmatched bases: 9. The V gene's germline CDR1 is LNHDA and CDR2 SQIVND (reference sequence). CDR3 region: CASSISTGAKYSYEQYF. The CDR3 DNA follows: TGTGCCAGTAGTATATCGACAGGGGCCAAATACTCCTACGAGCAGTACTTC.

The chain has TRBV7-6 and TRBJ2-2, with 13 bases lining up with TRBD2. Trimming cost V 4 bases and J 6 bases; bases outside gene matches: 2. Germline V gene data show CDR1 as SGHVS and CDR2 as FNYEAQ. The CDR3 sequence is 15 residues long. CDR3 DNA sequence: TGTGCCAGCAGCTACGGACTAGCGGGAGCCGGGGAGCTGTTTTTT. Protein sequence: CASSYGLAGAGELFF.

This clone turned up a few times. The chain couples TRBV7-9 to TRBJ2-2; D gene uncertain. Germline CDR1 is SEHNR and CDR2 is FQNEAQ (reference sequence). CDR3 size: 11 residues. V gave up 5 bases and J gave up 4 bases, with 2 bases separating them. CDR3 DNA sequence: TGTGCCAGCAGCGTCACCGGGGAGCTGTTTTTT. Translated: CASSVTGELFF.

The chain recombines TRBV7-2 with TRBJ1-1; 8 bases line up with TRBD1. The CDR3 runs to 15 residues. The germline V gene encodes CDR1 SGHTA and CDR2 FQGNSA. V lost 4 bases, J lost 5 bases, and 9 bases stayed unmatched. This CDR3 is CASSSPRQGRTEAFF. DNA of the CDR3: TGTGCCAGCAGCTCCCCCCGACAGGGGAGAACTGAAGCTTTCTTT.

The genes are TRBV18 and TRBJ1-1; no clear D. The CDR3 has 11 amino acids. Germline V gene sequence: CDR1 KGHSH, CDR2 LQKENI. V gave up 3 bases and J gave up 6 bases, with 5 bases separating them. Written as DNA, the CDR3 is TGTGCCAGCTCACCCGCGTCTGAAGCTTTCTTT. Its protein product is CASSPASEAFF.

Note on this clone: This CDR3 is also generated by other DNA sequences in the sample. V and J are TRBV5-1 and TRBJ2-3; 9 nucleotides align to TRBD2. The length of the CDR3 is 16 residues. The V gene's germline CDR1 is SGHRS and CDR2 YFSETQ. V was clipped by 0 bases and J by 2 bases; unmatched bases: 4. The CDR3, as DNA: TGCGCCAGCAGCTTGGGTCTAGCGGGAAACACAGATACGCAGTATTTT. Translation gives CASSLGLAGNTDTQYF.